The sequence of this TCR beta chain was determined in a study of beta chain features in type 1 diabetes. Study as a whole: The study found patients and healthy donors alike in age, gender and cell yields. Examination covered roughly 100,000,000 sorted cells spanning all samples. Whole-study results and caveats: For Type 1 diabetes patients, all four CD4+ subsets carried TCRB CDR3s that were moderately but significantly shorter.

This CDR3 has 18 residues. From germline, CDR1 is LGHNA and CDR2 YSLEER. Losses at the gene ends were 1 base for V and 2 bases for J; bases not matched to a gene: 10. On this clone: Antigen unknown.

Sequencing targeted expressed TCRB transcripts, as all isolated RNA had been reverse transcribed. Sequencing was performed with immunoSEQ multiplex PCR; in TCRdb, only in-frame clones are kept and a portion is missing. The table shows about 340,000 clones, with 7% to 10% occurring only once. This chain joins TRBV4-3 and TRBJ2-3; 9 nucleotides line up with TRBD2. The receptor was isolated from a man younger than 45 with type 1 diabetes. The sample consisted of central memory CD4+ T cells from blood. The CDR3 region has the DNA TGCGCCAGCAGCCAAGGCCTAGCGGGGTCTACATTCACAGATACGCAGTATTTT. It specifies CASSQGLAGSTFTDTQYF.